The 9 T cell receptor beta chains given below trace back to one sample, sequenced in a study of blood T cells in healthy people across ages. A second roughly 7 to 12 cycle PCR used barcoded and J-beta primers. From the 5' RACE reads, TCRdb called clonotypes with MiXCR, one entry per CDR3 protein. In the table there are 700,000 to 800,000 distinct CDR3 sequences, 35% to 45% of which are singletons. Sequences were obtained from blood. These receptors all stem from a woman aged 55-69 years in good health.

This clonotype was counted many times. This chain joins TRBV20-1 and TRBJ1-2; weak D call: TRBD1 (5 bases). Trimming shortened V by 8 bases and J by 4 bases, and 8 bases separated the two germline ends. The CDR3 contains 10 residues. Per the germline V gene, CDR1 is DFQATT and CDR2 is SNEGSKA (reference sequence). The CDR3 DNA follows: TGCAGTACCGGGGGCTATGGCTACACCTTC. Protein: CSTGGYGYTF.

CDR3 sequence reads: CASSQSALSGNTIYF. The CDR3 DNA reads TGTGCCAGCAGCCAGAGTGCACTCTCTGGAAACACCATATATTTT. The rearrangement joins TRBV7-9 to TRBJ1-3; D unclear. Germline values: CDR1 SEHNR, CDR2 FQNEAQ (reference sequence). The CDR3 sequence is 15 residues long. V lost 5 bases and J 0 bases, leaving 11 bases between the germline ends. The entire variable domain, with the rest obtained from reference TRBV7-9 and TRBJ1-3, is as follows: DTGVSQNPRHKITKRGQNVTFRCDPISEHNRLYWYRQTLGQGPEFLTYFQNEAQLEKSRLLSDRFSAERPKGSFSTLEIQRTEQGDSAMYLCASSQSALSGNTIYFGEGSWLTVV.

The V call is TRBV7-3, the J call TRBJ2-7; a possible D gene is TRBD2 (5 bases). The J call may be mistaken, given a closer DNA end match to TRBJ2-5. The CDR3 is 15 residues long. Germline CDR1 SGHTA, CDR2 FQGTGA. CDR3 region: CASSFRTGGGETQYF. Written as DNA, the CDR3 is TGTGCCAGCAGCTTCCGGACTGGCGGCGGAGAGACCCAGTACTTC.

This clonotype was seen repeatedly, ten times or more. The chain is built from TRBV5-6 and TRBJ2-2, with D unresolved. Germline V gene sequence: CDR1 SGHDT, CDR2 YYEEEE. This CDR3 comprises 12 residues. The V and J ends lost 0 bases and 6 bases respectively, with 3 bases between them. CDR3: CASSLVAGELFF. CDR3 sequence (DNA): TGTGCCAGCAGCTTGGTCGCCGGGGAGCTGTTTTTT. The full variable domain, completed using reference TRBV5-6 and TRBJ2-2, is DAGVTQSPTHLIKTRGQQVTLRCSPKSGHDTVSWYQQALGQGPQFIFQYYEEEERQRGNFPDRFSGHQFPNYSSELNVNALLLGDSALYLCASSLVAGELFFGEGSRLTVL.

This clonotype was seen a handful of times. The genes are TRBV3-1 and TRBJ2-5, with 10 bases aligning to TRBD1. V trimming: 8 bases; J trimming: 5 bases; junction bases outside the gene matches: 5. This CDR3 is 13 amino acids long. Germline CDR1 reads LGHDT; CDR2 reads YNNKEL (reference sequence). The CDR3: CASLDRGSETQYF. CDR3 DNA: TGTGCCAGCCTGGACAGGGGGTCTGAGACCCAGTACTTC.

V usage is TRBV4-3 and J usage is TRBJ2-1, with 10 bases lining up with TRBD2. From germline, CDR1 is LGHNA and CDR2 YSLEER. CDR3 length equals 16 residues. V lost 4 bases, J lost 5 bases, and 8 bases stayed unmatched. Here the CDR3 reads CASSPKGAGGNNEQFF. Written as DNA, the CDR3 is TGCGCCAGCAGCCCCAAAGGAGCGGGAGGGAACAATGAGCAGTTCTTC.

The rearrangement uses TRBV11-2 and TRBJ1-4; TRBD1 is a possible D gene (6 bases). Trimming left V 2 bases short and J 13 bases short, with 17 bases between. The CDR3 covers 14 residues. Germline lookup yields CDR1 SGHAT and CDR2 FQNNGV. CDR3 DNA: TGTGCCAGCAGCTTATACGAGGGCGCAGGGGCACTGTTTTTT. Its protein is CASSLYEGAGALFF.

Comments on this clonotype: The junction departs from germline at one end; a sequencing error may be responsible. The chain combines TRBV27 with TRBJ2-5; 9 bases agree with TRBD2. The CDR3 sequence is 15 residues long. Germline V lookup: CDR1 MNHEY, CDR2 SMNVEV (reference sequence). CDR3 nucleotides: TGTGCCAGCAGTACCGAAGCGGGAGGTATTCGTAAGGAGTTCTTC. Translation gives CASSTEAGGIRKEFF.

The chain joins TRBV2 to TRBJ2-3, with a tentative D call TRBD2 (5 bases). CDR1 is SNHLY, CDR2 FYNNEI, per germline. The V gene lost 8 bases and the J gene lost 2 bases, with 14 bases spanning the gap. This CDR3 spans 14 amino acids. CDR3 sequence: CASLLREITDTQYF. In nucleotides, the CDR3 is TGTGCCAGCCTTCTCCGGGAAATCACAGATACGCAGTATTTT.